This T cell receptor beta chain was documented in a study of CD8+ T cells in alopecia areata listed by TCRdb under 2018. About the investigation overall: Treated patients were enrolled in an open-label pilot trial of oral tofacitinib at 5 to 10 mg twice daily for moderate-to-severe alopecia areata. Patients stayed on tofacitinib for 6 to 18 months and then had 6 months of follow-up off drug so that delayed response and recurrence could be assessed. immunoSEQ multiplex PCR using 35 Vbeta forward primers and 13 Jbeta reverse primers was used to amplify TCRbeta CDR3 regions. To study T cell clonal expansion in alopecia areata, the researchers applied high-throughput TCRbeta sequencing to both the C3H/HeJ mouse model and human patients. In humans, TCRbeta sequencing was performed on scalp tissue and on sorted CD4+ and CD8+ peripheral blood T cells from healthy controls and from patients with patchy or totalis/universalis alopecia areata. RNA came from the PAXgene miRNA kit for fixed scalp, the miRNeasy kit for PBMCs, and the RNeasy kit for mouse skin. Scalp clonality was compared among normal scalp (n=4), patchy alopecia areata scalp (n=8), and alopecia totalis/universalis scalp (n=8). Biopsies were taken from tofacitinib-treated patients at baseline and at 4 and 24 weeks of treatment, and a later scalp biopsy was taken in several of the tofacitinib-treated patients. What the study reported, not specific to this receptor: Higher clonality and more expanded CD8+ clones were observed in lesional scalp than in normal scalp, particularly in alopecia totalis/universalis, a finding suggestive of antigenic drive. Scalp TCR repertoire analysis is complicated because resident alphabeta T cells in normal human skin are also sequenced, whereas mouse skin is dominated by gammadelta T cells. TCR sequences shared between patients were less clear than in mice, possibly partly because of HLA diversity in the patient population.

Receptor libraries were prepared by the immunoSEQ multiplex PCR assay. To provide template for TCR sequencing, every sample had RNA extracted and reverse transcribed into cDNA. SuperScript III was used for first-strand cDNA synthesis, primed with a 2:1 mix of oligo-dT and random hexamers. A synthetic immune receptor repertoire was used to gauge amplification bias, and whatever bias remained was removed computationally. On the authors' methods: Raw reads were preprocessed to remove errors, and CDR3 was defined by IMGT conventions from the conserved cysteine to phenylalanine. To get clonality, Shannon entropy was normalized by log2 of the number of productive unique TCRs and the result was subtracted from 1. CD4 or CD8 identity of scalp clones was inferred by cross-referencing scalp TCRbeta sequences with sorted blood CD4 and CD8 repertoires. The table was pulled from immuneACCESS by TCRdb, which kept in-frame rearrangements only. Such tables lose some clones; where checked, under half of the loss comes from unresolved V genes, and the rest has no known cause. Clone size and V and J calls were adopted from that table, with D and trimming inferred from the DNA. This sample is represented by under 250,000 clones; around 62% of them were singletons. The ten biggest clones cover approximately 0.44% of the sample.

According to the germline V gene, CDR1 reads MGHRA and CDR2 reads YSYEKL. From its cysteine to its phenylalanine, the CDR3 spans 13 amino acids. Only the CDR3 part of the read is kept: 39 bases, read in frame from the first base. V is trimmed back by 4 bases and J by 3 bases, and the junction contains 3 bases that no gene match accounts for. The time point label for this specimen denotes: baseline before oral tofacitinib. Lesional scalp punch biopsies and peripheral blood were obtained from alopecia areata patients. PBMCs were isolated by density centrifugation and stained for CD3, CD4 and CD8, after which CD4+ and CD8+ T cells were sorted on a FACSAria. This clone has a handful of counts. The clone's antigen remains unknown. No much larger clone is present one base from it, and per-base qualities are unavailable.

The rearranged chain carries TRBV4-1 and TRBJ2-7; TRBD1 aligns with 7 central bases. The sequencing here drew on CD4+ T cells sorted from blood, taken at week 0. This clonotype originated in a human donor with alopecia areata. DNA sequence: TGCGCCAGCAGCCGGGACAGCCTCTACGAGCAGTACTTC. It specifies CASSRDSLYEQYF.